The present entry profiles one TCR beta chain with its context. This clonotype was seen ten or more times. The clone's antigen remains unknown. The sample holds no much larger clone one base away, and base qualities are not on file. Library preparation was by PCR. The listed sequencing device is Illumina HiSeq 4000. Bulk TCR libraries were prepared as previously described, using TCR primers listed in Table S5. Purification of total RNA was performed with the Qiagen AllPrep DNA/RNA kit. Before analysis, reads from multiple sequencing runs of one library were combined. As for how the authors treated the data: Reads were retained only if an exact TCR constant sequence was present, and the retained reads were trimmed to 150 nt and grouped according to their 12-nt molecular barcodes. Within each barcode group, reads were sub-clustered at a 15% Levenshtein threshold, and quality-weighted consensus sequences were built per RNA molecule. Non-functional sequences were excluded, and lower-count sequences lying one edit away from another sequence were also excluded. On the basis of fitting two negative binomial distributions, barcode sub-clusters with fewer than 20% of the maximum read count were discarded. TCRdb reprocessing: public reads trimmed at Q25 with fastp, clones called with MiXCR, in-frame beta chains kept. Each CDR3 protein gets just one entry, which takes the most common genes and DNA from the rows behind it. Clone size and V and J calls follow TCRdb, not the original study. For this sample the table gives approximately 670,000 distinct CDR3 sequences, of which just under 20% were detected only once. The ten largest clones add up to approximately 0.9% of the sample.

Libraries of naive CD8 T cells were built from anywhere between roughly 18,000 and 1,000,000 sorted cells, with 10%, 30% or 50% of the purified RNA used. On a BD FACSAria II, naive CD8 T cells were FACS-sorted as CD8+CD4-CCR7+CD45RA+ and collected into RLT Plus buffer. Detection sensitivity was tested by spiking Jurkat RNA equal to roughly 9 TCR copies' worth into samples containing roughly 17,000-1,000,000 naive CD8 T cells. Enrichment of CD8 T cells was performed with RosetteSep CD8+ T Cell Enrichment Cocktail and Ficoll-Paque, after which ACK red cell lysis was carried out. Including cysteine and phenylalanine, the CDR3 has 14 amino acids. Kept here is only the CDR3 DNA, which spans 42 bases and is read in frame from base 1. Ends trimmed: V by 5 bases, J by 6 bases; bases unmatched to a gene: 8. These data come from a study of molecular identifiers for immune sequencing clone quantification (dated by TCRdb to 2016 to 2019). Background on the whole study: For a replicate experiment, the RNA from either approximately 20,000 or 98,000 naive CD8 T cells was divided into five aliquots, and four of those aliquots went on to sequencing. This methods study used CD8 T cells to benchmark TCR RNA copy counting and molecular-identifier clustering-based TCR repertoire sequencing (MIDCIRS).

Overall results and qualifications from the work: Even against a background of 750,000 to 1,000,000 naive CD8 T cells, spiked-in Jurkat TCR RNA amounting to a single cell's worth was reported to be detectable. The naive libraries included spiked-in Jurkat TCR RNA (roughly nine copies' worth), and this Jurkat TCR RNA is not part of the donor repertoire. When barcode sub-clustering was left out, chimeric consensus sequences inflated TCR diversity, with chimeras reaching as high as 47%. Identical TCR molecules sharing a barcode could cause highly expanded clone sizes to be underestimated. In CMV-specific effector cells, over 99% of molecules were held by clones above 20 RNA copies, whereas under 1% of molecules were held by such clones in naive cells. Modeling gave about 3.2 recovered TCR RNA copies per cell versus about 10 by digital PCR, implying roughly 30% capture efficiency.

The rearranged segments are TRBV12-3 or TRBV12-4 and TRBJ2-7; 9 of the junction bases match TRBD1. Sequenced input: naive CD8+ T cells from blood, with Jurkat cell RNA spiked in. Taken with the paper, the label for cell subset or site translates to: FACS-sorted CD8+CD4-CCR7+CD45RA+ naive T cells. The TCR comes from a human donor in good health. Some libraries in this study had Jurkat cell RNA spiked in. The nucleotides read TGTGCCAGCAGTGTGGGACAGGGAAGTACCGAGCAGTACTTC. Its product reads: CASSVGQGSTEQYF.